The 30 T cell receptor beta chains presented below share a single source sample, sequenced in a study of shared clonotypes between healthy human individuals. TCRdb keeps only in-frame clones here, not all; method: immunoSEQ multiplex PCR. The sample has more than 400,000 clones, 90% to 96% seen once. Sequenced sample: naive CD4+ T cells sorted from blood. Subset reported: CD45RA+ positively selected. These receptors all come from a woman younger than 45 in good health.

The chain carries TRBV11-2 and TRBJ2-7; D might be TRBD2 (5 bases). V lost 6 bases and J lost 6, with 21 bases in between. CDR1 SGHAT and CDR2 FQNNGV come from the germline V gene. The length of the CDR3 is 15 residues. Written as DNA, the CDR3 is TGTGCCAGCAGGTTCCGGGGAGCCCACCTGGTCGAGCAGTACTTC. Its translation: CASRFRGAHLVEQYF.

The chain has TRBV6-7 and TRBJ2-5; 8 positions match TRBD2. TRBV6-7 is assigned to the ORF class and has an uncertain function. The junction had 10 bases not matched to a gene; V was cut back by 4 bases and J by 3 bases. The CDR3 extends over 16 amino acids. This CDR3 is CASSFSGLVKEETQYF. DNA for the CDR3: TGTGCCAGCAGTTTTTCGGGACTAGTTAAGGAAGAGACCCAGTACTTC.

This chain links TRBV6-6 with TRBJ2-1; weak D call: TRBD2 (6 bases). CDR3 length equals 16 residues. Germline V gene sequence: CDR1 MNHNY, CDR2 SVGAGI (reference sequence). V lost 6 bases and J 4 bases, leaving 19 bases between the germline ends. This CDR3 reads CASSFNRLEEYNEQFF. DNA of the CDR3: TGTGCCAGCAGCTTCAATCGACTAGAGGAATACAATGAGCAGTTCTTC.

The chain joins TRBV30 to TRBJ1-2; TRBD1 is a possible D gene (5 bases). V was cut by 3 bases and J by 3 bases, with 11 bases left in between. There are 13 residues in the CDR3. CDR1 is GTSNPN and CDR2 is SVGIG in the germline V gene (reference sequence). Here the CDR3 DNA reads TGTGCCTGGAGCCGTGGAGGGGACTATGGCTACACCTTC. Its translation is CAWSRGGDYGYTF.

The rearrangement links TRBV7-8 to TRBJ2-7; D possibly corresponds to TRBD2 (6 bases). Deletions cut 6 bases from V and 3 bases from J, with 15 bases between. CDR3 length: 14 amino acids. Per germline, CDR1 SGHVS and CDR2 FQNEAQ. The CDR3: CASSSGTRDYEQYF. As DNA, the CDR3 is TGTGCCAGCAGTTCCGGGACTCGCGACTACGAGCAGTACTTC.

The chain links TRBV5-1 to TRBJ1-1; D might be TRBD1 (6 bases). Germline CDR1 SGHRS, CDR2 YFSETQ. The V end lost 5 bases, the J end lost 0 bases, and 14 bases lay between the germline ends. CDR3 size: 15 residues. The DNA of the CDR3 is TGCGCCAGCAGGGGAGGGGGGAAGATGAACACTGAAGCTTTCTTT. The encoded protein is CASRGGGKMNTEAFF.

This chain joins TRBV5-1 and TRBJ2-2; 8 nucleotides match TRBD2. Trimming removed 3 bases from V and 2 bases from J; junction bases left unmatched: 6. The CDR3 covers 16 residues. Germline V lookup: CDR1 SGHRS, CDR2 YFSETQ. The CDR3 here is CASSWRAGGNTGELFF. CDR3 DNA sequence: TGCGCCAGCAGCTGGAGGGCGGGAGGTAACACCGGGGAGCTGTTTTTT.

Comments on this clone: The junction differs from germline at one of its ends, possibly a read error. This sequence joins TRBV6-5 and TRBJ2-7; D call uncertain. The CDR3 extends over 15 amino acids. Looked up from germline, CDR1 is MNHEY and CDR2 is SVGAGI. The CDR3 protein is CASTKKDFASYEQDF. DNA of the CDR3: TGTGCCAGCACCAAAAAAGACTTCGCCTCCTACGAGCAGGACTTC.

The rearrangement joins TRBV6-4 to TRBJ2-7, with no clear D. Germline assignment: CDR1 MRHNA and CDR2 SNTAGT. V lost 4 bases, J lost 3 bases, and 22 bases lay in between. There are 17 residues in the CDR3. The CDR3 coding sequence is TGTGCCAGCAGTGGCAACCAGAACAATCGGCTGATCTACGAGCAGTACTTC. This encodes CASSGNQNNRLIYEQYF.

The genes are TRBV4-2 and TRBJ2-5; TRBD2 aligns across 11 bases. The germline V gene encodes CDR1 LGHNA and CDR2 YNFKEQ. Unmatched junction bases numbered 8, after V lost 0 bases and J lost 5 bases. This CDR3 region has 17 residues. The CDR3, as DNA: TGTGCCAGCAGCCAAGACCTAGCGGGAGGAGGGGTGGAGACCCAGTACTTC. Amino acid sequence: CASSQDLAGGGVETQYF.

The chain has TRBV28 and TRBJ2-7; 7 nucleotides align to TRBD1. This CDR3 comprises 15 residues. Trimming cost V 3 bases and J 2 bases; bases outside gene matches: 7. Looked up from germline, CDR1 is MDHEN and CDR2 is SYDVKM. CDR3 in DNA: TGTGCCAGCAGTTTTAACCAGGGGGTGGCCTACGAGCAGTACTTC. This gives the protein CASSFNQGVAYEQYF.

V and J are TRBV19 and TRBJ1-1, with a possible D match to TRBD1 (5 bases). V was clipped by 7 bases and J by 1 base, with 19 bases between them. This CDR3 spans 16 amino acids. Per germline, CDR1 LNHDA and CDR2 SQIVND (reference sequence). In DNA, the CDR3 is TGTGCCAGTACCCTACCCAGTTGGGGGAAGAACACTGAAGCTTTCTTT. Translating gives CASTLPSWGKNTEAFF.

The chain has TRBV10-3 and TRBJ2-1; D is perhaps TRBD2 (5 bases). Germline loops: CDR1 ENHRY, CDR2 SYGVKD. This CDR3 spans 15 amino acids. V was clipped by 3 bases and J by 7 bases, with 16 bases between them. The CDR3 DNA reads TGTGCCATCAGTGATGTGCCAGGACCGGGGAATGAGCAGTTCTTC. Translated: CAISDVPGPGNEQFF.

DNA of the CDR3: TGTGCCAGCAGCTTGGGTGGGAGGTTGGCCGGGGAGCTGTTTTTT. Translating it yields CASSLGGRLAGELFF. The rearrangement links TRBV5-4 to TRBJ2-2, with TRBD2 as a possible D gene (6 bases). The CDR3 has 15 amino acids. Deletions cut 0 bases from V and 6 bases from J, with 12 bases between. The germline V gene has CDR1 SGHNT and CDR2 YYREEE (reference sequence).

The CDR3 DNA reads TGTGCCATCAGTATAGGGACAGGGGCTCAGCCCCAGCATTTT. Amino acid sequence: CAISIGTGAQPQHF. This chain uses TRBV10-3 with TRBJ1-5; TRBD1 agrees at 10 bases. CDR1 is ENHRY, CDR2 SYGVKD, per germline. The CDR3 has 14 amino acids. With 5 bases clipped from V and 6 bases from J, the junction kept 4 bases outside the gene matches.

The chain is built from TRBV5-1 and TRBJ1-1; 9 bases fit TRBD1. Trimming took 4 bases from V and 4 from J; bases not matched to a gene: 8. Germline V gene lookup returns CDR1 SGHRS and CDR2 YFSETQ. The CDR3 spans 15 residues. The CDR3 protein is CASSGQGRGSTEAFF. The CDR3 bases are TGCGCCAGCAGCGGACAGGGGAGGGGTAGCACTGAAGCTTTCTTT.

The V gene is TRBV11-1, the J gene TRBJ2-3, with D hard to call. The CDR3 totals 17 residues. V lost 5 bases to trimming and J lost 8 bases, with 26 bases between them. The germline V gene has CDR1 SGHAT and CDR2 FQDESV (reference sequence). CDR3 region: CASSDRTARSHRVTQYF. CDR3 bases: TGTGCCAGCAGCGACCGGACCGCCAGGTCGCACAGAGTTACGCAGTATTTT.

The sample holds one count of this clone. For the CDR3, the DNA is TGTGCCAGCAGCGGACAGGGGGGACAGACCCAGTACTTC. It specifies CASSGQGGQTQYF. The chain has TRBV6-4 and TRBJ2-5, with TRBD1 identical over 10 bases. The CDR3 extends over 13 amino acids. The V gene's germline CDR1 is MRHNA and CDR2 SNTAGT. V shed 6 bases and J 6 bases; nucleotides not matched to a gene: 4.

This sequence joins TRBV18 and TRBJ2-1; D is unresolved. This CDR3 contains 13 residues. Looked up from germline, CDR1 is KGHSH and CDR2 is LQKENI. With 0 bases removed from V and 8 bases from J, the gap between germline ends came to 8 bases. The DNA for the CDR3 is TGTGCCAGCTCACCACCGTTGGCTGATGAGCAGTTCTTC. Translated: CASSPPLADEQFF.

CDR3 in DNA: TGTGCCAGCAGCAATCGACGAGTGCGCGAGCAGTACTTC. Translation gives CASSNRRVREQYF. This chain uses TRBV11-2 with TRBJ2-7; D gene uncertain. CDR1 is SGHAT and CDR2 is FQNNGV in the germline V gene. The V gene lost 5 bases and the J gene lost 6 bases, with 14 bases spanning the gap. CDR3 size: 13 residues.

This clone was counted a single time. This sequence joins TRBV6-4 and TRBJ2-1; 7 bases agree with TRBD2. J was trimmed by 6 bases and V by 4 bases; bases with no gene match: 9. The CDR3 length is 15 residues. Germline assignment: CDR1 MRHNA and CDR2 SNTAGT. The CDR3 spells CASSVSGRGGNEQFF. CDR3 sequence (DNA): TGTGCCAGCAGTGTTAGCGGGCGGGGAGGCAATGAGCAGTTCTTC.

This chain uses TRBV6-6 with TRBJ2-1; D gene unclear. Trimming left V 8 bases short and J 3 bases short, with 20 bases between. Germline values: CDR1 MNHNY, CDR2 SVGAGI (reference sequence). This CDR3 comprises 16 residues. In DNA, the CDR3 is TGTGCCAGCTCCCATGCCGCGAGTGGAAACTACAATGAGCAGTTCTTC. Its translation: CASSHAASGNYNEQFF.

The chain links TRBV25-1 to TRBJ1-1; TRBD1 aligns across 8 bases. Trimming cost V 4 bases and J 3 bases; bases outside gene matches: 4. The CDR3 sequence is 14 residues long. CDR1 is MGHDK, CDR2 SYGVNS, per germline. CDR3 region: CASSARGPHTEAFF. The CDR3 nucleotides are TGTGCCAGCAGTGCCAGGGGGCCACACACTGAAGCTTTCTTT. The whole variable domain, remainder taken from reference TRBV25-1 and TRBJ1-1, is EADIYQTPRYLVIGTGKKITLECSQTMGHDKMYWYQQDPGMELHLIHYSYGVNSTEKGDLSSESTVSRIRTEHFPLTLESARPSHTSQYLCASSARGPHTEAFFGQGTRLTVV.

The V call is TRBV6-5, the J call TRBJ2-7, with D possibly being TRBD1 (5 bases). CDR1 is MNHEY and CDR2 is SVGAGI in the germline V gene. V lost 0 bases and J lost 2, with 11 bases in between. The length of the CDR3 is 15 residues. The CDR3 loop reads CASSYSIQAAYEQYF. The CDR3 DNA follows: TGTGCCAGCAGTTACTCGATACAGGCGGCCTACGAGCAGTACTTC.

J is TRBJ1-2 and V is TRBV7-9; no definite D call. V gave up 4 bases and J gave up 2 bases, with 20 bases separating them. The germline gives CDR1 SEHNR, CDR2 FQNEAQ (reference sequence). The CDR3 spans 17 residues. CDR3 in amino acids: CASSSLWANRPNYGYTF. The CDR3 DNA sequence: TGTGCCAGCAGCTCCCTATGGGCGAACAGACCCAACTATGGCTACACCTTC.

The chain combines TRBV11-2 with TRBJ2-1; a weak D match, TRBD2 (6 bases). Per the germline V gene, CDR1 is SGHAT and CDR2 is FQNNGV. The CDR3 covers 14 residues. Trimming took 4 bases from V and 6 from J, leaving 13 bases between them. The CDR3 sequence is CASSSRRVGNEQFF. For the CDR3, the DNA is TGTGCCAGCAGCTCACGGAGGGTTGGCAATGAGCAGTTCTTC. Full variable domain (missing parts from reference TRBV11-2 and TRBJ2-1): EAGVAQSPRYKIIEKRQSVAFWCNPISGHATLYWYQQILGQGPKLLIQFQNNGVVDDSQLPKDRFSAERLKGVDSTLKIQPAKLEDSAVYLCASSSRRVGNEQFFGPGTRLTVL.

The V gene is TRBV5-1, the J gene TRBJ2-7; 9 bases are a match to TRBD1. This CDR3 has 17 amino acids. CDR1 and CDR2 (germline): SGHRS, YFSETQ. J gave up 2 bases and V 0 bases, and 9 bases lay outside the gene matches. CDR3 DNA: TGCGCCAGCAGCTTGGATCTGGGGACAGGGCGAACCTACGAGCAGTACTTC. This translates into CASSLDLGTGRTYEQYF. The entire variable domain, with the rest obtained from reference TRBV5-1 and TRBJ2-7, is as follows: KAGVTQTPRYLIKTRGQQVTLSCSPISGHRSVSWYQQTPGQGLQFLFEYFSETQRNKGNFPGRFSGRQFSNSRSEMNVSTLELGDSALYLCASSLDLGTGRTYEQYFGPGTRLTVT.

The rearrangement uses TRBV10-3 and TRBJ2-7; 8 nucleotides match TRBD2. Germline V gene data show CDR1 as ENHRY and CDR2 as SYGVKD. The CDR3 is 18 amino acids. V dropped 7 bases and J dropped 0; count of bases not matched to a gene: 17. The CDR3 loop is CAIMPGLAGKTSSYEQYF. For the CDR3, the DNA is TGTGCCATCATGCCCGGGCTAGCGGGTAAAACGAGCTCCTACGAGCAGTACTTC.

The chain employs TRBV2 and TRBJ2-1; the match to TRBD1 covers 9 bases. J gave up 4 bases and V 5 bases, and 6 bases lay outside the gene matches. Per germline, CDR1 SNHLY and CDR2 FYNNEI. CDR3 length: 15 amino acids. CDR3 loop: CASSRAGQGYNEQFF. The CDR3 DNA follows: TGTGCCAGCAGTCGGGCGGGACAGGGATACAATGAGCAGTTCTTC.

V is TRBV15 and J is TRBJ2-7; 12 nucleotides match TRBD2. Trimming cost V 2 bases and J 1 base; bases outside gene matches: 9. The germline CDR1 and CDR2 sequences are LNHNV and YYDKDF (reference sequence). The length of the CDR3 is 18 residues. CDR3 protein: CATSRSWTSGKGSYEQYF. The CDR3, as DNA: TGTGCCACCAGCAGATCATGGACTAGCGGGAAGGGATCCTACGAGCAGTACTTC.